This TCR beta chain is from a study of blood T cell repertoires in COVID-19. About the research overall: The United States, Italy and Spain provided the acute and convalescent COVID-19 samples.

Clones were sequenced by immunoSEQ multiplex PCR, and TCRdb holds only the in-frame ones, with some missing. The repertoire holds around 140,000 clones, with about 88% as singletons. Per germline, CDR1 SGHRS and CDR2 YFSETQ. The CDR3 is 14 amino acids. Unmatched junction bases numbered 4, after V lost 4 bases and J lost 2 bases. Patients at the Seattle site were enrolled during active infection and followed longitudinally. The rearrangement links TRBV5-1 to TRBJ2-3; 7 bases are shared with TRBD1. This receptor was identified in a human donor with COVID-19, enrolled during active disease. The donor label of this sample is uncertain. Sequenced input: peripheral blood. The CDR3 nucleotides read TGCGCCAGCAGCACCGGGACAGCCACAGATACGCAGTATTTT. Its translation: CASSTGTATDTQYF.